A selection of T cell receptor beta chains follows, all from one sample in a study of cytomegalovirus exposure and HLA in healthy donors. The protocol was immunoSEQ multiplex PCR, while the TCRdb copy is restricted to in-frame clones and leaves out a portion. The data hold 170,000 or so clones, with almost 85% observed a single time. Sequenced input: PBMCs. The receptors shown here come from a woman aged 45-60 years in good health and CMV-seronegative. CDR3s include the opening cysteine and the closing phenylalanine or tryptophan. The order of the fields is J gene, D gene, clone size, V gene, CDR3 protein, CDR3 DNA. A D gene is named only where the DNA matches it firmly. Some rows have no size entry. The others give once, few or many, or a class for an expanded clone.

TRBJ2-2	.	.	TRBV5-4	CASSLIAGKYTGELFF	TGTGCCAGCAGCTTGATTGCCGGGAAATACACCGGGGAGCTGTTTTTT
TRBJ2-6	.	.	TRBV18	CASTRGSSGANVLTF	TGTGCCAGTACTCGAGGGAGCTCTGGGGCCAACGTCCTGACTTTC
TRBJ1-2	.	.	TRBV30	CAWTGNYGYTF	TGTGCCTGGACGGGGAACTATGGCTACACCTTC
TRBJ2-5	.	few	TRBV7-3	CASSLLAEETQYF	TGTGCCAGCAGCTTACTGGCAGAAGAGACCCAGTACTTC
TRBJ1-4	.	.	TRBV7-2	CASSLGRGAREKLFF	TGTGCCAGCAGCTTAGGACGGGGGGCGCGGGAAAAACTGTTTTTT
TRBJ2-2	.	.	TRBV5-1	CASSLAGGRALNTGELFF	TGCGCCAGCAGCTTGGCCGGTGGCAGGGCGTTGAACACCGGGGAGCTGTTTTTT
TRBJ2-1	TRBD1	.	TRBV5-1	CASTRGTGGYNEQFF	TGCGCCAGCACCAGAGGGACAGGGGGTTACAATGAGCAGTTCTTC
TRBJ2-1	TRBD2	.	TRBV2	CAMRGGGYNEQFF	TGTGCCATGCGGGGGGGCGGTTACAATGAGCAGTTCTTC
TRBJ2-1	.	once	TRBV29-1	CSVSHPGGNEQFF	TGCAGCGTTTCCCACCCCGGGGGCAATGAGCAGTTCTTC
TRBJ1-6	TRBD1	.	TRBV4-1	CASSQDGGQNNSPLHF	TGCGCCAGCAGCCAAGATGGGGGACAGAATAATTCACCCCTCCACTTT
TRBJ1-3	TRBD1	.	TRBV6-6	CASSSQGAGNTIYF	TGTGCCAGCAGCTCACAGGGGGCTGGAAACACCATATATTTT
TRBJ2-5	TRBD2	.	TRBV9	CASSGTSGGALGETQYF	TGTGCCAGCAGCGGGACTAGCGGGGGGGCTTTGGGAGAGACCCAGTACTTC
TRBJ1-2	TRBD1	.	TRBV18	CASSPTGFDGGYTF	TGTGCCAGCTCACCGACAGGGTTTGATGGCGGCTACACCTTC
TRBJ1-6	.	few	TRBV5-4	CASSPRGDAGAPLHF	TGTGCCAGCAGCCCCCGGGGGGACGCGGGGGCACCCCTCCACTTT
TRBJ2-7	TRBD1	once	TRBV6-1	CASSERGGRDEQYF	TGTGCCAGCAGTGAAAGAGGGGGCAGGGACGAGCAGTACTTC
TRBJ2-5	.	.	TRBV18	CASSPEARRRETQYF	TGTGCCAGCTCACCCGAGGCAAGGAGGCGAGAGACCCAGTACTTC
TRBJ2-7	TRBD2	.	TRBV5-1	CASSFLAGPSYEQYF	TGCGCCAGCAGCTTCCTAGCGGGGCCATCCTACGAGCAGTACTTC
TRBJ2-2	.	.	TRBV7-2	CASSLIWWSSESNTGELFF	TGTGCCAGCAGCTTAATCTGGTGGTCGTCAGAATCGAACACCGGGGAGCTGTTTTTT
TRBJ1-1	.	once	TRBV28	CASSPPGRSNTEAFF	TGTGCCAGCAGCCCCCCAGGGAGGTCCAACACTGAAGCTTTCTTT
TRBJ2-3	.	.	TRBV5-1	CASSLDPTDTQYF	TGCGCCAGCAGCTTGGATCCAACAGATACGCAGTATTTT
TRBJ1-1	TRBD1	.	TRBV19	CASNPDRGAEAFF	TGTGCCAGTAACCCGGACAGGGGCGCTGAAGCTTTCTTT
TRBJ1-3	.	.	TRBV4-3	CASSQNRAGNTIYF	TGCGCCAGCAGCCAGAACAGGGCTGGAAACACCATATATTTT
TRBJ2-3	TRBD2	.	TRBV4-2	CASSQATSGSRDTQYF	TGTGCCAGCAGCCAAGCGACTAGCGGGAGTAGAGATACGCAGTATTTT
TRBJ2-2	.	.	TRBV7-9	CASSFSSLNTGELFF	TGTGCCAGCAGCTTTTCTTCACTGAACACCGGGGAGCTGTTTTTT
TRBJ2-7	.	.	TRBV4-3	CASSQETEDPYEQYF	TGCGCCAGCAGCCAAGAGACAGAGGATCCCTACGAGCAGTACTTC
TRBJ2-1	TRBD2	.	TRBV7-3	CASSLMGGSSYNEQFF	TGTGCCAGCAGCTTAATGGGCGGGAGTTCCTACAATGAGCAGTTCTTC
TRBJ1-5	.	.	TRBV21-1	CASSIIGMGGGGNQPQHF	TGTGCCAGCAGCATAATCGGGATGGGCGGAGGGGGCAATCAGCCCCAGCATTTT
TRBJ2-3	.	.	TRBV5-1	CASSLAGSTDTQYF	TGCGCCAGCAGCTTGGCGGGAAGCACAGATACGCAGTATTTT
TRBJ2-5	TRBD2	.	TRBV15	CATSRGTSFDQYF	TGTGCCACCAGCAGGGGGACTAGTTTCGACCAGTACTTC
TRBJ2-1	TRBD2	once	TRBV5-4	CASSLGLAGDNEQFF	TGTGCCAGCAGCCTAGGACTAGCGGGAGACAATGAGCAGTTCTTC
TRBJ2-6	TRBD1	once	TRBV6-7	CASSYSIRGPSVSPGANVLTF	TGTGCCAGCAGTTACTCGATCAGGGGGCCATCGGTGAGTCCTGGGGCCAACGTCCTGACTTTC
TRBJ1-1	TRBD1	.	TRBV6-6	CASSLTGEYTEAFF	TGTGCCAGCAGTTTGACAGGGGAATATACTGAAGCTTTCTTT
TRBJ2-3	.	.	TRBV6-1	CASKLLAGTDTQYF	TGTGCCAGCAAACTCTTGGCGGGCACAGATACGCAGTATTTT
TRBJ2-5	TRBD1	.	TRBV29-1	CSVELVYRGGETQYF	TGCAGCGTTGAATTAGTATACAGGGGCGGGGAGACCCAGTACTTC
TRBJ1-5	.	few	TRBV9	CASNLYWGSGANQPQHF	TGTGCCAGCAACCTATATTGGGGGAGCGGGGCCAATCAGCCCCAGCATTTT
TRBJ2-5	TRBD1	once	TRBV10-3	CAISVDRAETQYF	TGTGCCATCAGTGTAGACAGGGCTGAGACCCAGTACTTC
TRBJ2-5	TRBD1	.	TRBV19	CASSRKGQDDQETQYF	TGTGCCAGTAGTAGAAAAGGACAGGACGACCAAGAGACCCAGTACTTC
TRBJ1-1	.	once	TRBV7-2	CASSSPDIRTEAFF	TGTGCCAGCAGCTCCCCGGACATTCGCACTGAAGCTTTCTTT
TRBJ2-7	TRBD2	.	TRBV5-1	CASSSAAGVSYEQYF	TGCGCCAGCAGCTCAGCAGCGGGAGTCTCCTACGAGCAGTACTTC
TRBJ2-7	TRBD1	few	TRBV5-6	CASSLKDRGYEQYF	TGTGCCAGCAGCTTGAAGGACAGGGGCTACGAGCAGTACTTC
TRBJ2-3	TRBD2	few	TRBV27	CASSFKRGGTDTQYF	TGTGCCAGCAGTTTTAAGCGGGGGGGCACAGATACGCAGTATTTT
TRBJ1-5	TRBD1	.	TRBV6-1	CASSVGTGNQPQHF	TGTGCCAGCAGTGTAGGGACAGGGAATCAGCCCCAGCATTTT
TRBJ2-5	TRBD2	few	TRBV19	CASSRGGEGQETQYF	TGTGCCAGTAGTAGGGGGGGGGAAGGGCAAGAGACCCAGTACTTC
TRBJ2-5	TRBD1	.	TRBV5-4	CASSRTGLETQYF	TGTGCCAGCAGTCGGACAGGTCTAGAGACCCAGTACTTC
TRBJ2-3	.	.	TRBV4-3	CASSRAFLRSTDTQYF	TGCGCCAGCAGCCGAGCGTTCCTTAGGAGCACAGATACGCAGTATTTT
TRBJ2-7	TRBD2	.	TRBV4-1	CASSQEGGRVSEQYF	TGCGCCAGCAGCCAAGAGGGGGGGAGGGTCTCCGAGCAGTACTTC
TRBJ1-1	.	few	TRBV28	CASTPGGGFDTEAFF	TGTGCCAGCACCCCGGGGGGGGGCTTCGACACTGAAGCTTTCTTT